These 22 T cell receptor beta chains came from one sample sequenced in a study of cytomegalovirus exposure and HLA in healthy donors (dated by TCRdb to about 2017). Receptor amplification or capture employed the immunoSEQ multiplex PCR assay. A mixture of 60 forward primers for TCR Vbeta segments and 13 reverse primers for TCR Jbeta segments was used in the multiplex PCR. TCRdb provides this immuneACCESS table in a form limited to in-frame rearrangements. Some clones are lacking; in checked studies, under half of them reflect an unresolved V gene, and why the rest are absent is not known. For this sample the table gives roughly 120,000 clones, of which over 70% were detected only once. The top ten clones comprise approximately 2% of the sample. The sequenced material came from PBMCs. These TCRs come from a woman aged 40 to 49 in good health and CMV-seropositive.

This chain uses TRBV19 with TRBJ1-4; 7 nucleotides line up with TRBD1. Germline CDR1 reads LNHDA; CDR2 reads SQIVND (reference sequence). V shed 6 bases, J shed 8 bases, and the junction held 9 bases outside the gene matches. CDR3 length: 14 amino acids. The CDR3 here is CASRMTGIGEKLFF. CDR3 in DNA: TGTGCCAGTAGGATGACAGGGATAGGAGAAAAACTGTTTTTT.

In nucleotides, the CDR3 is TGTGCCAGCATCCTTAGCGGTTCTAGCTCCTACGAGCAGTACTTC. Protein sequence: CASILSGSSSYEQYF. The chain joins TRBV28 to TRBJ2-7; a possible D gene is TRBD2 (6 bases). The V end was cut by 7 bases, the J end by 0 bases, with 16 bases between. CDR1 is MDHEN, CDR2 SYDVKM, per germline. The CDR3 has 15 amino acids.

This clone has only one observation. The chain has TRBV7-2 and TRBJ1-5, with D unclear. Germline CDR1 reads SGHTA; CDR2 reads FQGNSA. Trimming stripped 2 bases from V and 9 bases from J, with 11 bases between. This CDR3 has 13 amino acids. CDR3 nucleotides: TGTGCCAGCAGCTTAAGAGGGAGCGGGCCCCAGCATTTT. As protein: CASSLRGSGPQHF. Looking up the rest from reference TRBV7-2 and TRBJ1-5 gives the full variable domain: GAGVSQSPSNKVTEKGKDVELRCDPISGHTALYWYRQSLGQGLEFLIYFQGNSAPDKSGLPSDRFSAERTGGSVSTLTIQRTQQEDSAVYLCASSLRGSGPQHFGDGTRLSIL.

This clone was observed a few times. The V and J genes are TRBV7-9 and TRBJ2-5; 10 nucleotides align to TRBD2. This CDR3 has 15 amino acids. The trim removed 5 bases at V and 5 bases at J, leaving 8 bases unmatched. CDR1 and CDR2 (germline): SEHNR, FQNEAQ (reference sequence). CDR3 protein: CASSRSSGSRETQYF. CDR3 DNA: TGTGCCAGCAGCCGATCTAGCGGGAGTAGGGAGACCCAGTACTTC.

J is TRBJ2-3 and V is TRBV10-3; D may be TRBD2 (6 bases). The CDR3 is 14 amino acids. Germline V gene sequence: CDR1 ENHRY, CDR2 SYGVKD. V was trimmed by 4 bases and J by 0 bases, leaving 8 bases between them. The CDR3 reads CAISAGTSTDTQYF. In nucleotides, the CDR3 is TGTGCCATCAGTGCGGGGACTAGCACAGATACGCAGTATTTT.

The V call is TRBV9, the J call TRBJ1-2; TRBD1 aligns across 7 bases. J gave up 6 bases and V 0 bases, and 8 bases lay outside the gene matches. CDR3 length equals 15 residues. The V gene's germline CDR1 is SGDLS and CDR2 YYNGEE. Here the CDR3 DNA reads TGTGCCAGCAGCGTAGATCCCGGGACAGCCAATGGCTACACCTTC. It translates to CASSVDPGTANGYTF.

This chain uses TRBV7-3 with TRBJ2-2; 10 nucleotides match TRBD2. This CDR3 comprises 16 residues. The junction had 5 bases not matched to a gene; V was cut back by 2 bases and J by 5 bases. The germline V gene has CDR1 SGHTA and CDR2 FQGTGA. The DNA for the CDR3 is TGTGCCAGCAGCTTAGGGCCTAGCGGGAGTACCGGGGAGCTGTTTTTT. Protein: CASSLGPSGSTGELFF.

The chain has TRBV12-5 and TRBJ2-3; 14 bases align to TRBD2. J lost 5 bases, V lost 1 base, and 5 bases had no gene match. Germline values: CDR1 LGHNT, CDR2 FRNRAP. CDR3 length: 17 amino acids. The CDR3 here is CASGLETSGGAVDTQYF. The CDR3 DNA reads TGTGCTAGTGGTTTGGAGACTAGCGGGGGGGCGGTAGATACGCAGTATTTT.

The genes are TRBV5-4 and TRBJ2-5; 12 bases line up with TRBD2. CDR1 is SGHNT and CDR2 is YYREEE in the germline V gene (reference sequence). The CDR3 spans 18 residues. Germline trimming cut 2 bases from V and 2 bases from J; bases unmatched to any gene: 10. CDR3 DNA: TGTGCCAGCAGCTTAGAGACTAGCGGGGGCAAAAGGCAAGAGACCCAGTACTTC. This encodes CASSLETSGGKRQETQYF.

The chain combines TRBV28 with TRBJ1-4; D remains unclear. Germline V gene sequence: CDR1 MDHEN, CDR2 SYDVKM. The CDR3 has 12 residues. V lost 10 bases, J lost 7 bases, and 13 bases lay in between. CDR3 in DNA: TGTGCCACCTGTACTTTAGTTGAAAAACTGTTTTTT. This sequence encodes CATCTLVEKLFF.

The chain uses TRBV19 and TRBJ2-1; 10 positions agree with TRBD2. After removal of 5 bases from V and 2 bases from J, the junction contained 15 bases not matched to a gene. The CDR3 has 19 amino acids. CDR1 is LNHDA, CDR2 SQIVND, per germline (reference sequence). As DNA, the CDR3 is TGTGCCAGTAGTTTAATTCTAGCGGGGGCCCTAGTAACCTACAATGAGCAGTTCTTC. The encoded protein is CASSLILAGALVTYNEQFF.

The rearrangement uses TRBV12-2 and TRBJ2-5; the D call TRBD2 from the table was never checked on the DNA. TRBV12-2 is noted as a pseudogene. The CDR3 spans 23 residues. The CDR3 bases are TGTGCAAGTCGCTTAGCGGGGGGGACTAGCGGGAGTGGAGCCTTGGGTCGACAAGAGACCCAGTACTTC. Translating it yields CASRLAGGTSGSGALGRQETQYF.

This chain uses TRBV28 with TRBJ1-6, with TRBD1 matching 9 bases. CDR1 is MDHEN and CDR2 is SYDVKM in the germline V gene. This CDR3 has 15 residues. Trimming cost V 2 bases and J 10 bases; bases outside gene matches: 6. The CDR3 is CASSLRTGAYSPLHF. CDR3 nucleotides: TGTGCCAGCAGTTTACGGACAGGGGCATACTCACCCCTCCACTTT.

The DNA for the CDR3 is TGTGCCAGCAGCTTGGGGGTAGCGGGCCGGGAGCAGTTCTTC. Translation gives CASSLGVAGREQFF. The rearrangement joins TRBV11-2 to TRBJ2-1, with TRBD2 matching over 7 bases. Germline V gives CDR1 SGHAT, CDR2 FQNNGV. The V segment lost 3 bases and the J segment 10 bases; nucleotides outside the gene matches: 9. This CDR3 is 14 amino acids long.

DNA for the CDR3: TGCAGCGTTGAAGGTCCTCAAGGGGGAGTAAGCACAGATACGCAGTATTTT. Translating it yields CSVEGPQGGVSTDTQYF. V is TRBV29-1 and J is TRBJ2-3; D possibly corresponds to TRBD1 (6 bases). Germline loops: CDR1 SQVTM, CDR2 ANQGSEA. CDR3 length equals 17 residues. Trimming left V 1 base short and J 0 bases short, with 17 bases between.

The V gene is TRBV6-5, the J gene TRBJ2-7; 10 bases align to TRBD2. V lost 6 bases and J lost 5; bases outside the gene matches: 4. The CDR3 has 13 amino acids. Germline CDR1 reads MNHEY; CDR2 reads SVGAGI. The CDR3 protein is CASRGLASHEQYF. CDR3 DNA: TGTGCCAGCAGGGGACTAGCGTCCCACGAGCAGTACTTC.

CDR3 protein: CASSRPGGFEKLFF. CDR3 DNA sequence: TGTGCCAGCAGCCGACCTGGGGGCTTTGAAAAACTGTTTTTT. The rearrangement joins TRBV28 to TRBJ1-4; weak D call: TRBD1 (6 bases). CDR3 size: 14 residues. Trimming removed 6 bases from V and 7 bases from J, with 15 bases in between. Germline assignment: CDR1 MDHEN and CDR2 SYDVKM.

J is TRBJ2-2 and V is TRBV28; D is possibly TRBD1 (5 bases). The V end was cut by 5 bases, the J end by 1 base, with 11 bases between. The CDR3 is made up of 15 amino acids. The germline V gene has CDR1 MDHEN and CDR2 SYDVKM. In DNA form, the CDR3 reads TGTGCCAGCAGTATCGGCAGGGTGAACACCGGGGAGCTGTTTTTT. Its translation is CASSIGRVNTGELFF.

This clone was seen a handful of times. The chain couples TRBV4-2 to TRBJ1-4, with 7 bases fitting TRBD1. V shed 1 base and J 0 bases; nucleotides not matched to a gene: 14. The germline gives CDR1 LGHNA, CDR2 YNFKEQ. This CDR3 contains 20 residues. CDR3 residues: CASSQARTGQFPATNEKLFF. CDR3 DNA: TGTGCCAGCAGCCAAGCGAGGACAGGTCAATTTCCTGCAACTAATGAAAAACTGTTTTTT.

This clone was detected a few times. The chain carries TRBV10-3 and TRBJ1-2; D remains ambiguous. V lost 3 bases to trimming and J lost 7 bases, with 18 bases between them. From germline, CDR1 is ENHRY and CDR2 SYGVKD. The CDR3 has 15 residues. The CDR3 reads CAISEPDQQSGGYTF. In nucleotides, the CDR3 is TGTGCCATCAGTGAACCGGACCAGCAAAGCGGTGGCTACACCTTC.

This clone occurred once. J is TRBJ2-3 and V is TRBV5-1; 9 nucleotides agree with TRBD2. The length of the CDR3 is 16 residues. Unmatched junction bases numbered 8, after V lost 4 bases and J lost 2 bases. CDR1 and CDR2 from the germline V gene are SGHRS and YFSETQ. CDR3 amino acids: CASSPLIAGVTDTQYF. The CDR3 nucleotides are TGCGCCAGCAGCCCCTTAATAGCGGGGGTCACAGATACGCAGTATTTT.

J is TRBJ2-7 and V is TRBV5-1; D might be TRBD2 (5 bases). Germline CDR1 and CDR2: SGHRS and YFSETQ. Deletions cut 2 bases from V and 4 bases from J, with 16 bases between. The CDR3 has 15 residues. The CDR3 DNA sequence: TGCGCCAGCAGCTTTGGTTCTCCGGGAACATACGAGCAGTACTTC. Amino acids: CASSFGSPGTYEQYF.